A single sample is the source of the 13 T cell receptor beta chains below, sequenced in a study of blood T cell repertoires in COVID-19. The table came from immunoSEQ multiplex PCR; TCRdb's copy has only in-frame clones and leaves some out. The data hold under 75,000 clones, with 88% observed a single time. The specimen was peripheral blood. The receptors here all came from a human donor in a cohort sampled during active COVID-19.

The DNA for the CDR3 is TGTGCCAGCAGTTCGGAACTAAGCTCTGGAAACACCATATATTTT. Translating gives CASSSELSSGNTIYF. The chain uses TRBV2 and TRBJ1-3; D unresolved. V was cut by 5 bases and J by 0 bases, with 11 bases left in between. This CDR3 contains 15 residues. The germline CDR1 and CDR2 sequences are SNHLY and FYNNEI. Looking up the rest from reference TRBV2 and TRBJ1-3 gives the full variable domain: EPEVTQTPSHQVTQMGQEVILRCVPISNHLYFYWYRQILGQKVEFLVSFYNNEISEKSEIFDDQFSVERPDGSNFTLKIRSTKLEDSAMYFCASSSELSSGNTIYFGEGSWLTVV.

The gene calls are TRBV28 and TRBJ2-3; possibly TRBD1 for D (5 bases). V gave up 3 bases and J gave up 0 bases, with 10 bases separating them. This CDR3 has 15 amino acids. Germline lookup yields CDR1 MDHEN and CDR2 SYDVKM. CDR3 loop: CASSFDSASTDTQYF. In DNA, the CDR3 is TGTGCCAGCAGTTTCGACAGTGCTAGCACAGATACGCAGTATTTT. Variable domain in full (rest from reference TRBV28 and TRBJ2-3): DVKVTQSSRYLVKRTGEKVFLECVQDMDHENMFWYRQDPGLGLRLIYFSYDVKMKEKGDIPEGYSVSREKKERFSLILESASTNQTSMYLCASSFDSASTDTQYFGPGTRLTVL.

This clone has only one observation. The J gene is TRBJ2-3, the V gene TRBV6-5; D remains unclear. Germline loops: CDR1 MNHEY, CDR2 SVGAGI. V lost 0 bases, J lost 4 bases, and 5 bases lay in between. The length of the CDR3 is 13 residues. This CDR3 is CASSYSVSDTQYF. As DNA, the CDR3 is TGTGCCAGCAGTTACTCCGTTTCAGATACGCAGTATTTT.

The chain combines TRBV25-1 with TRBJ1-1, with D possibly TRBD1 on 5 matching bases. The length of the CDR3 is 14 residues. V was pared by 2 bases and J by 1 base, with 8 bases between. The germline V gene has CDR1 MGHDK and CDR2 SYGVNS. For the CDR3, the DNA is TGTGCCAGCAGTGAAACAGGAGAGAACACTGAAGCTTTCTTT. It translates to CASSETGENTEAFF.

This clone has more than one count but fewer than ten. The rearrangement links TRBV28 to TRBJ2-7, with a weak D call TRBD2 (5 bases). The V and J ends lost 7 bases and 4 bases respectively, with 11 bases between them. The CDR3 loop spans 12 amino acids. Germline V CDR1 and CDR2: MDHEN, SYDVKM. The CDR3 DNA is TGTGCCAGCACCCGGCGAGGGTACGAGCAGTACTTC. It is translated as CASTRRGYEQYF.

The chain joins TRBV2 to TRBJ1-1, with 8 bases matching TRBD1. The germline V gene encodes CDR1 SNHLY and CDR2 FYNNEI. CDR3 length: 13 amino acids. Trimming cost V 6 bases and J 5 bases; bases outside gene matches: 5. CDR3 region: CASRGQGATEAFF. Here the CDR3 DNA reads TGTGCCAGCAGAGGGCAGGGGGCTACTGAAGCTTTCTTT. The complete variable domain, with remaining parts taken from reference TRBV2 and TRBJ1-1, reads EPEVTQTPSHQVTQMGQEVILRCVPISNHLYFYWYRQILGQKVEFLVSFYNNEISEKSEIFDDQFSVERPDGSNFTLKIRSTKLEDSAMYFCASRGQGATEAFFGQGTRLTVV.

This chain uses TRBV27 with TRBJ1-6, with D unclear. CDR1 and CDR2 from the germline V gene are MNHEY and SMNVEV (reference sequence). Trimming shortened V by 8 bases and J by 4 bases, and 12 bases separated the two germline ends. CDR3 size: 14 residues. CDR3 bases: TGTGCCAGCGGGCTACAGTCGTATAATTCACCCCTCCACTTT. It encodes CASGLQSYNSPLHF.

This clone was observed once. The chain carries TRBV5-4 and TRBJ1-1; the D gene is possibly TRBD1 (6 bases). The CDR3 consists of 15 residues. Germline V lookup: CDR1 SGHNT, CDR2 YYREEE (reference sequence). V gave up 3 bases and J gave up 2 bases, with 14 bases separating them. The CDR3 region has the DNA TGTGCCAGCAGCTACCGTAGGGGGACAAACACTGAAGCTTTCTTT. Its protein product is CASSYRRGTNTEAFF.

This rearrangement joins TRBV10-1 to TRBJ1-6; perhaps TRBD1 as D (5 bases). The germline gives CDR1 WNHNN, CDR2 SYGVQD (reference sequence). Trimming stripped 6 bases from V and 4 bases from J, with 10 bases between. The CDR3 length is 14 residues. CDR3 DNA: TGCGCCAGCAGCGGGCAGGGATATAATTCACCCCTCCACTTT. Its protein is CASSGQGYNSPLHF.

The V call is TRBV9, the J call TRBJ2-1, with D possibly being TRBD2 (5 bases). Germline CDR1 is SGDLS and CDR2 is YYNGEE. Between the trimmed V and J ends, which lost 3 bases and 2 bases, there was a span of 15 bases. This CDR3 has 16 residues. CDR3 amino acids: CASSAEGGDTYNEQFF. CDR3 sequence (DNA): TGTGCCAGCAGCGCCGAGGGTGGGGATACCTACAATGAGCAGTTCTTC.

The chain links TRBV5-6 to TRBJ1-2; D perhaps matches TRBD1 (5 bases). Germline CDR1 and CDR2: SGHDT and YYEEEE. V was cut by 6 bases and J by 6 bases, with 18 bases left in between. This CDR3 spans 14 amino acids. CDR3 coding DNA: TGTGCCAGCACCTCAGGGTACGGCTACGATGGCTACACCTTC. Its protein is CASTSGYGYDGYTF. Drawing the rest from reference TRBV5-6 and TRBJ1-2, the complete variable domain is DAGVTQSPTHLIKTRGQQVTLRCSPKSGHDTVSWYQQALGQGPQFIFQYYEEEERQRGNFPDRFSGHQFPNYSSELNVNALLLGDSALYLCASTSGYGYDGYTFGSGTRLTVV.

The V gene is TRBV11-2, the J gene TRBJ2-6; 9 bases are shared with TRBD2. V was clipped by 7 bases and J by 4 bases; unmatched bases: 17. Germline V gene sequence: CDR1 SGHAT, CDR2 FQNNGV. There are 19 residues in the CDR3. As DNA, the CDR3 is TGTGCCAGCACCCACCCTCGGGGTAGCGGGAGTAGGGGGGCCAACGTCCTGACTTTC. Translation: CASTHPRGSGSRGANVLTF. Variable domain in full (rest from reference TRBV11-2 and TRBJ2-6): EAGVAQSPRYKIIEKRQSVAFWCNPISGHATLYWYQQILGQGPKLLIQFQNNGVVDDSQLPKDRFSAERLKGVDSTLKIQPAKLEDSAVYLCASTHPRGSGSRGANVLTFGAGSRLTVL.

V and J are TRBV24-1 and TRBJ1-2; D perhaps matches TRBD1 (5 bases). Germline lookup yields CDR1 KGHDR and CDR2 SFDVKD. This CDR3 has 12 residues. Trimming shortened V by 7 bases and J by 8 bases, and 13 bases separated the two germline ends. For the CDR3, the DNA is TGTGCCACCAGAGGGGATTACGGCGGCTACACCTTC. Encoded protein: CATRGDYGGYTF.